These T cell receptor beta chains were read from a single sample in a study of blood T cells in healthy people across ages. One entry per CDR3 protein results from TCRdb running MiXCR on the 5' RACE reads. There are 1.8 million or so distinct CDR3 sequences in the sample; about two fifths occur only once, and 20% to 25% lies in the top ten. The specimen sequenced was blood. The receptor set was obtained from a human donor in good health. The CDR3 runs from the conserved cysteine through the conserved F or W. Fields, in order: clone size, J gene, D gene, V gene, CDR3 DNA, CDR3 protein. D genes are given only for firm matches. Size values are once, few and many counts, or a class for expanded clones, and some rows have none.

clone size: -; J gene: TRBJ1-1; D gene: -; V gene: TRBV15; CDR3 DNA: TGTGCCACCAGCAGAGATTACCAGGGGTTTACTGAAGCTTTCTTT; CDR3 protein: CATSRDYQGFTEAFF
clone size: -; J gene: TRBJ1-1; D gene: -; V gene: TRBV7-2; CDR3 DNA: TGTGCCAGCAGCTTAGTGAGGTCGCCCCTGGGAGCTTTCTTT; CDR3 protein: CASSLVRSPLGAFF
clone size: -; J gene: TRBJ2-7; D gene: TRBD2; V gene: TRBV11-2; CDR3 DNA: TGTGCCAGCAGTGCGGGGGTGTACTACGAGCAGTACTTC; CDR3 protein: CASSAGVYYEQYF
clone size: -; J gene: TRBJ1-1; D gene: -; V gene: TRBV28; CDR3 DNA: TGTGCCAGCAGCTCAGCACGGGTTGGCGGCACTGAAGCTTTCTTT; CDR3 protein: CASSSARVGGTEAFF
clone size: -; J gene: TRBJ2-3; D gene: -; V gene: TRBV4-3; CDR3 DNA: TGCGCCAGCAGCCAAGATGCGGTCGAGGCAGATACGCAGTATTTT; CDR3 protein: CASSQDAVEADTQYF
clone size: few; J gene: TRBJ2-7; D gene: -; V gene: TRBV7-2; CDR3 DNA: TGTGCCAGCAGCCGCGTCTCGGGTTACGAGCAGTACTTC; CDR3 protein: CASSRVSGYEQYF
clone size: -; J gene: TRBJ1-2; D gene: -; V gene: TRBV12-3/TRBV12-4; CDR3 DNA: TGTGCCAGCTGGGAGGCAATTGAGGATGGCTACACCTTC; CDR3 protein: CASWEAIEDGYTF
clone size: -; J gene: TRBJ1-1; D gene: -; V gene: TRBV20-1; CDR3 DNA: TGCAGTGCTAGAGGGTTCACGCCTAACACTGAAGCTTTCTTT; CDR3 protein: CSARGFTPNTEAFF
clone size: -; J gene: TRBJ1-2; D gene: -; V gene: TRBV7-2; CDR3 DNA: TGTGCCAGCAGCATAGGGCAGGCATCTAACTATGGCTACACCTTC; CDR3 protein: CASSIGQASNYGYTF
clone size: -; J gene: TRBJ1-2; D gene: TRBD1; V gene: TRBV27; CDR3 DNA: TGTGCCAGCAGTCCGCAACAGGGGGCTAACTATGGCTACACCTTC; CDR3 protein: CASSPQQGANYGYTF
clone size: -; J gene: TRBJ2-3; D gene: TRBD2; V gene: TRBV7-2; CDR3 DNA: TGTGCCAAGAGGGCTAGCGGGGGGGATACGCAGTATTTT; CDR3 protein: CAKRASGGDTQYF
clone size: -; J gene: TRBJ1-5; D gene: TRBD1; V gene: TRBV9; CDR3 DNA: TGTGCCAGCAGCGGCGGGACAGGGCATCAGCCCCAGCATTTT; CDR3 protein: CASSGGTGHQPQHF
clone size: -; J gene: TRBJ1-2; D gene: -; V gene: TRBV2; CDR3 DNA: TGTGCCAGCAGTGAAGGGTCCTATAGCTATGGCTACACCTTC; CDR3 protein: CASSEGSYSYGYTF
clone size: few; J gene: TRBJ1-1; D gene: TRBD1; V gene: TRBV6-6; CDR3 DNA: TGTGCCACAGGCCAAGGACAGGGAACGGACACTGAAGCTTTCTTT; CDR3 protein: CATGQGQGTDTEAFF
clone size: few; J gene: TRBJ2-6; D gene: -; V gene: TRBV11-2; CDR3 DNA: TGTGCCAGCAGCTTCTCGGACTCTGGGGCCAACGTCCTGACTTTC; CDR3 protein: CASSFSDSGANVLTF
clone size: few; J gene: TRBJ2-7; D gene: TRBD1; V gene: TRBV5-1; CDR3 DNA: TGCGCCAGCAGCTTTAATAAGGCGGACAGGGGATACGAGCAGTACTTC; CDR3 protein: CASSFNKADRGYEQYF
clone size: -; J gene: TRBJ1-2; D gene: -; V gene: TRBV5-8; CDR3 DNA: TGTGCCAGCAGCTTGGACAGGCGGAACCCCTATGGCTACACCTTC; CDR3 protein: CASSLDRRNPYGYTF
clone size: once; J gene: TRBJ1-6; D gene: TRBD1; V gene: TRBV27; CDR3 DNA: TGTGCCAGCAGTTTCGGGAACAGGGGTTCACCCCTCCACTTT; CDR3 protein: CASSFGNRGSPLHF
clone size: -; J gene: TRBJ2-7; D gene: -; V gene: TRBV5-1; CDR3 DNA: TGCGCCAGCAGCTTTGTAGGGGGGGGAGTTTACGAGCAGTACTTC; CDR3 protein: CASSFVGGGVYEQYF
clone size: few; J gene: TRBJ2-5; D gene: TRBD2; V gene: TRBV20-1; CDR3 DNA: TGCAGTGCTAGAGATTCCGCGGGGGGGCAAGAGACCCAGTACTTC; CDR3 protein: CSARDSAGGQETQYF
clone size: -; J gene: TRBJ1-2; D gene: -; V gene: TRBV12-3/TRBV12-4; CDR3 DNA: TGTGCCAGCAGTTGGGAGGGGGGGTCTTCTAACTATGGCTACACCTTC; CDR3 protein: CASSWEGGSSNYGYTF
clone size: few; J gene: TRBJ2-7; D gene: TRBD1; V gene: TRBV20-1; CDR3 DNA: TGCAGTGCTAGAGACCCCTTCGGGGACAGGTCCTGCGAGCAGTACTTC; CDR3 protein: CSARDPFGDRSCEQYF
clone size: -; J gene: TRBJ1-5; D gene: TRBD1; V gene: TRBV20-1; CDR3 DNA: TGCAGTGTTAACAGGGGGGAAGGTCAGCCCCAGCATTTT; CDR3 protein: CSVNRGEGQPQHF
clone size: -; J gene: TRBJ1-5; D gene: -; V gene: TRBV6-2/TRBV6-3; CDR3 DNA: TGTGCCAGCAGTTACGGCTGGGGTAACGATCAGCCCCAGCATTTT; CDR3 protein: CASSYGWGNDQPQHF
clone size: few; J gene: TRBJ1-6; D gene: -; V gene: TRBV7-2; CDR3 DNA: TGTGCCAGCAGCCCCCGAGTTTCCTATAATTCACCCCTCCACTTT; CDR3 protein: CASSPRVSYNSPLHF
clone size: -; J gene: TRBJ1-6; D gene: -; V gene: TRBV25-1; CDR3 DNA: TGTGCCAGCAGTGAGAAGGGCCCATACTCCTATAATTCACCCCTCCACTTT; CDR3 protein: CASSEKGPYSYNSPLHF
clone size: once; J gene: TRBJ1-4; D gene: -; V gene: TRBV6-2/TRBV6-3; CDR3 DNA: TGTGCCAGCAGGCGGGTGACGACTAATGAAAAACTGTTTTTT; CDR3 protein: CASRRVTTNEKLFF
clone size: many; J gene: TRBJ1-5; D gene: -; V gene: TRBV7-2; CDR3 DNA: TGTGCCAGCAGCTCGAGGAGGGATCAGCCCCAGCATTTT; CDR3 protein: CASSSRRDQPQHF
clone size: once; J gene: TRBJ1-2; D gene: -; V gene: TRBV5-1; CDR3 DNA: TGCGCCAGCAGCTCTCGTTTGACAGGAGGGGGTGGCTACACCTTC; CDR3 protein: CASSSRLTGGGGYTF
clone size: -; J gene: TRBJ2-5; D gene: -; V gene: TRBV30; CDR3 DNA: TGTGCCTGGAGTGGACGGAACGAAGAGACCCAGTACTTC; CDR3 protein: CAWSGRNEETQYF
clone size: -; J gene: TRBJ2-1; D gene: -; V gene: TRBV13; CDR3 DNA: TGTGCCAGCAGCTTAGGCGGAGGAGTCAGAGAGCAGTTCTTC; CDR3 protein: CASSLGGGVREQFF
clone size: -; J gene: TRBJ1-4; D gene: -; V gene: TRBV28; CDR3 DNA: TGTGCCAGCAGTCCTCGTCTAATGAATGAAAAACTGTTTTTT; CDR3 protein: CASSPRLMNEKLFF
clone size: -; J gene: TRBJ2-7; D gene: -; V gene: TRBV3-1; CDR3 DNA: TGTGCCAGCGGCCCCGCTCCAGGGTCCGAGCAGTACTTC; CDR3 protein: CASGPAPGSEQYF
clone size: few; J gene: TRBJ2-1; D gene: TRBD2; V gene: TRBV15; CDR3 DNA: TGTGCCACCAGAGAGCGGGGGACCTACAATGAGCAGTTCTTC; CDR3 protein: CATRERGTYNEQFF
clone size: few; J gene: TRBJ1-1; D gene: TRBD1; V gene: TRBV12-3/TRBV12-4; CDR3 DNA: TGTGCCAGCAGTTTAGCTAGAACAGGGGGCACTGAAGCTTTCTTT; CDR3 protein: CASSLARTGGTEAFF
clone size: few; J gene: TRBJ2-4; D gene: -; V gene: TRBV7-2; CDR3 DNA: TGTGCCAGCAGCTTATCCAGGGGCCTGTACTTC; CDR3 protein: CASSLSRGLYF
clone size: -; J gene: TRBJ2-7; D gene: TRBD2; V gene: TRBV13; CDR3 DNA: TGTGCCAGCAGCTTAACGAACCGGGGACTAGCGGGGGGAAGCTACGAGCAGTACTTC; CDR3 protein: CASSLTNRGLAGGSYEQYF
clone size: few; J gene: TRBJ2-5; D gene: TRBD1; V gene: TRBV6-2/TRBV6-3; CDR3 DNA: TGTGCCAGCAGTTTTTCCGGGACAGGGGCGTCCCAGTACTTC; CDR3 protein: CASSFSGTGASQYF
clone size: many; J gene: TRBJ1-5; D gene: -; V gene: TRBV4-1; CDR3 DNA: TGCGCCAGCAGCCAAGATTGGTTCCAGCCCCAGCATTTT; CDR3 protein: CASSQDWFQPQHF
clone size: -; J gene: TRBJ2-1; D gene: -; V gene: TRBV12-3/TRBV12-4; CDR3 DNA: TGTGCCAGCAGAGCATACCGGGACTTAACCTACAATGAGCAGTTCTTC; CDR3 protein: CASRAYRDLTYNEQFF
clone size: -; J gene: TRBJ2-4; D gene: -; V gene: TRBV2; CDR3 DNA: TGTGCCAGCAGTGAAGCGCTTTCCTTGCTTTCCCCGCGGCAGTACTTC; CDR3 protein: CASSEALSLLSPRQYF
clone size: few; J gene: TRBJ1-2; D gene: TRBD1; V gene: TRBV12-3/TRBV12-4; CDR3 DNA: TGTGCCAGCATCATCCCGGGGGGGACAGGTGGCTACACCTTC; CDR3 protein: CASIIPGGTGGYTF
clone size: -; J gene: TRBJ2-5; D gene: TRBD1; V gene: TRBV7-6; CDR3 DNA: TGTGCCAGCAGCGCGACAGGGGGCTCCGACCAAGAGGCCCAGTACTTC; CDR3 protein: CASSATGGSDQEAQYF
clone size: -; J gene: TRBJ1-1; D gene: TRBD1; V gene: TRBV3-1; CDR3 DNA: TGTGCCAGCAGCATCTTAGGACAGGGGGCGTATGCTTTCTTT; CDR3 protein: CASSILGQGAYAFF
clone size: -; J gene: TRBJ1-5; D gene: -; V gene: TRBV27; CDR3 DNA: TGTGCCAGCGCTCGCCGGGGCGCGAGCAATCAGCCCCAGCATTTT; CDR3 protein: CASARRGASNQPQHF
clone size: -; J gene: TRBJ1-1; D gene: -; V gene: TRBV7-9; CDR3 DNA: TGTGCCAGCAGCCCCGCTTGGGGGGGTTATGAGGCTTTCTTT; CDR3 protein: CASSPAWGGYEAFF
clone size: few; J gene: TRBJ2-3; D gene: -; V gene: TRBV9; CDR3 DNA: TGTGCCAGCAGCGCCATACGAGGCACAGATACGCAGTATTTT; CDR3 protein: CASSAIRGTDTQYF